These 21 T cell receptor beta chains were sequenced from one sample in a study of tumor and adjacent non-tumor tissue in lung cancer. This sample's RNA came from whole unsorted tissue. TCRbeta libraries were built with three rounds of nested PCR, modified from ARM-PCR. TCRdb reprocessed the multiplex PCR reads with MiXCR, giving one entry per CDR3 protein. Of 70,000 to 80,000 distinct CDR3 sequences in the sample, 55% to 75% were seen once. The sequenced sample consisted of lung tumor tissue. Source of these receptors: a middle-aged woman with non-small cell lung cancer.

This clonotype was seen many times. CDR3 coding DNA: TGTGCCAGCAGTCCCCGGACCCAGACAGATACGCAGTATTTT. Protein sequence: CASSPRTQTDTQYF. J is TRBJ2-3 and V is TRBV6-1; D is undetermined. The CDR3 is 14 amino acids. Trimming left V 5 bases short and J 3 bases short, with 12 bases between. The germline gives CDR1 MNHNS, CDR2 SASEGT.

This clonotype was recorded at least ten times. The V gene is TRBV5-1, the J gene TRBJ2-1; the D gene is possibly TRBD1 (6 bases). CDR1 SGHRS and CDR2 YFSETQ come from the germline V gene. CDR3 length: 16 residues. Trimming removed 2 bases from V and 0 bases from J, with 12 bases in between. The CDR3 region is CASSFLGDTSYNEQFF. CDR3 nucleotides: TGCGCCAGCAGCTTTCTCGGGGACACCTCCTACAATGAGCAGTTCTTC.

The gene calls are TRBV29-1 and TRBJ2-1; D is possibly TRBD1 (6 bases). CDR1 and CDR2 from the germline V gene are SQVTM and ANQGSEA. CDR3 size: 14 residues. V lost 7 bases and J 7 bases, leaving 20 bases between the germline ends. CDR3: CSAHRGSGANEQFF. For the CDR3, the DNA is TGCAGCGCCCATAGGGGGTCCGGGGCTAATGAGCAGTTCTTC.

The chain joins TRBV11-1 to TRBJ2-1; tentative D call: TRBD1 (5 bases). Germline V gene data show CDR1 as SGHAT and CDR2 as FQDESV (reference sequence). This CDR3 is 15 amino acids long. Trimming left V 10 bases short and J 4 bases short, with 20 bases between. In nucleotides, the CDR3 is TGTGCCAACAGGTTATGGGTGGTAGAGTACAATGAGCAGTTCTTC. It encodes CANRLWVVEYNEQFF.

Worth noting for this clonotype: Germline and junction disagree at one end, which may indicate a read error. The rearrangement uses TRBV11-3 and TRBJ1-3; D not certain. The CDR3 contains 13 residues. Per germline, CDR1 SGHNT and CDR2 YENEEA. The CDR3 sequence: CANSHNTGNAIYF. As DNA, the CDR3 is TGTGCCAACAGCCATAATACCGGAAACGCCATATATTTT.

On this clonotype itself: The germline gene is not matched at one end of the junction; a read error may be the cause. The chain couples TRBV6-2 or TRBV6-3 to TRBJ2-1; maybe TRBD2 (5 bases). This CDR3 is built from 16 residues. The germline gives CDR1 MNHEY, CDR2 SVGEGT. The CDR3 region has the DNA TGTGCCAGCAGTAACAGACTAACGGGAAATCCCAATGAGCAGGTCTTC. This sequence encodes CASSNRLTGNPNEQVF.

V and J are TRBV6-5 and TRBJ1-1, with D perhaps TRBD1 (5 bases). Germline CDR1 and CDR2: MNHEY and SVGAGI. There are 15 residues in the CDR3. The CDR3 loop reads CVGSRSTRGNTEAFF. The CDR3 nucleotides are TGTGTCGGCAGTCGATCGACAAGGGGGAACACTGAAGCTTTCTTT.

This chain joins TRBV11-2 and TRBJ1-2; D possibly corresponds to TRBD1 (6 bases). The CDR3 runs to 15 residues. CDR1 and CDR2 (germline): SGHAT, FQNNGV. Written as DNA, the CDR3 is TGTAGCAGCAGCTTATCTCCGGGACACACTTATGGCTACACCTTC. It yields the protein CSSSLSPGHTYGYTF.

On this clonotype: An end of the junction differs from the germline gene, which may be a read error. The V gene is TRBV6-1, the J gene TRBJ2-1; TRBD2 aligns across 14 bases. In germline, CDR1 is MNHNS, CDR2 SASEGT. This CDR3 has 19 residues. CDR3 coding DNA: TGTGCCAGCAGTAAAAGGACTAGCGGGAGGTTGGGCTCCTACAATGAACAGTTCTTC. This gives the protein CASSKRTSGRLGSYNEQFF.

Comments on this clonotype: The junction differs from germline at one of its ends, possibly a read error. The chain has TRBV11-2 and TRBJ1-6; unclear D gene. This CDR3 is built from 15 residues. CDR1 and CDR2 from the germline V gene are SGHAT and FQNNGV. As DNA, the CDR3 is TGTGCCGGCAGCTTAGCCTCGGGGAATAATTCACCCTTCTACTTT. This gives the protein CAGSLASGNNSPFYF.

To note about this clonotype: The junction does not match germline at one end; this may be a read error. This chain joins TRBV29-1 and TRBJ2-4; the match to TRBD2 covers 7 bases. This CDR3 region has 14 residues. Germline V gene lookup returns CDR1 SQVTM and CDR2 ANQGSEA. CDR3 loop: CSVEGGTVKNIKYF. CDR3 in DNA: TGCAGCGTTGAGGGGGGGACGGTAAAAAACATTAAGTACTTC.

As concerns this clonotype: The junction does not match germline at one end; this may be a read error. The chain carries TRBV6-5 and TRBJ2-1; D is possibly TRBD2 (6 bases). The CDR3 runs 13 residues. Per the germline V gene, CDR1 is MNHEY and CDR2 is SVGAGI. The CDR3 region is CVNSYTLAHEQFF. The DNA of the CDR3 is TGTGTCAACAGTTACACTCTAGCGCATGAGCAATTCTTC.

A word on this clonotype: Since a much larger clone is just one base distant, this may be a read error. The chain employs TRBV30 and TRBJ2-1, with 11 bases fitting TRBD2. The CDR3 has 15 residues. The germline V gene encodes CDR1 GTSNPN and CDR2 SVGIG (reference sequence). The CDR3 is CAWSPTSGIYIEQFF. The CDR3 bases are TGTGCCTGGAGTCCGACTAGCGGGATCTACATTGAGCAGTTCTTC.

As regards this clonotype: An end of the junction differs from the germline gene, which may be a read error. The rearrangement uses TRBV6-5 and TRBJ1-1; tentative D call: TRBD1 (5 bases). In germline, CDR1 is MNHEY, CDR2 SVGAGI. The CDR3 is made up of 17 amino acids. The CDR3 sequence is CVSSYSNGGEENTEDFF. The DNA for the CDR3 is TGTGTCAGCAGTTACTCGAACGGGGGAGAGGAGAACACTGAAGATTTCTTT.

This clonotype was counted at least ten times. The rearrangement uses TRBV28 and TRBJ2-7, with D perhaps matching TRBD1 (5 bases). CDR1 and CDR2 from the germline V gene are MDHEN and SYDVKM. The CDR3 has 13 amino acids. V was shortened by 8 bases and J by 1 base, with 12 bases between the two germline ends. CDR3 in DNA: TGTGCCAGCCGCGTCCAGGGTTCCTACGAGCAGTACTTC. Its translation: CASRVQGSYEQYF.

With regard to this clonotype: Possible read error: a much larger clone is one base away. The CDR3 protein is CASSTDRGHYNDQFF. The CDR3 nucleotides read TGTGCCAGCAGTACCGACAGGGGCCACTACAATGATCAGTTCTTC. V and J are TRBV28 and TRBJ2-1; 8 positions agree with TRBD1. The CDR3 has 15 residues. The V gene's germline CDR1 is MDHEN and CDR2 SYDVKM. Using reference TRBV28 and TRBJ2-1 for the parts outside the CDR3, the full variable domain is DVKVTQSSRYLVKRTGEKVFLECVQDMDHENMFWYRQDPGLGLRLIYFSYDVKMKEKGDIPEGYSVSREKKERFSLILESASTNQTSMYLCASSTDRGHYNDQFFGPGTRLTVL.

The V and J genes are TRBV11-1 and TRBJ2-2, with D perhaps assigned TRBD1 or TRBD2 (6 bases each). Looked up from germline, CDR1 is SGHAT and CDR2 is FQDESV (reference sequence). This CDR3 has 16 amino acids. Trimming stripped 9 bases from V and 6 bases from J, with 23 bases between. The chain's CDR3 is CASSLGGTSMAGELFF. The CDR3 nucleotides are TGTGCCAGTAGCCTAGGGGGTACTAGCATGGCCGGGGAGCTGTTTTTT.

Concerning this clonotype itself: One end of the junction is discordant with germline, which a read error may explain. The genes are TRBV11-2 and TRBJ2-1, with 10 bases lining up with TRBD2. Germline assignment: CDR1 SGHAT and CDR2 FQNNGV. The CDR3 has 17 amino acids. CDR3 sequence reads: CTSSPRLAGVSYNEQFF. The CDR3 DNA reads TGTACCAGCAGCCCCCGGCTAGCGGGAGTTAGTTACAATGAACAGTTCTTC.

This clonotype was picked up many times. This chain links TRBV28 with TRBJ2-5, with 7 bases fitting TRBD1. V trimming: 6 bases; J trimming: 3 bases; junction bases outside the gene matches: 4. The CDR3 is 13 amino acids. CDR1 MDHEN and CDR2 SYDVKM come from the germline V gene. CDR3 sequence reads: CASSPDREETQYF. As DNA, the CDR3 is TGTGCCAGCAGCCCTGACAGGGAAGAGACCCAGTACTTC.

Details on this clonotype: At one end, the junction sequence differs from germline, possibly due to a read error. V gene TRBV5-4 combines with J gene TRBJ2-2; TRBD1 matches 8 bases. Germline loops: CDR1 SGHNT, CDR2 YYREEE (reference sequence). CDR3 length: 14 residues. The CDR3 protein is CANSRGLNTGELFF. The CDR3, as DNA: TGTGCCAACAGCAGGGGGCTTAACACTGGGGAGCTGTTTTTT. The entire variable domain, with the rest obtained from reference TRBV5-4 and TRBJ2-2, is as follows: ETGVTQSPTHLIKTRGQQVTLRCSSQSGHNTVSWYQQALGQGPQFIFQYYREEENGRGNFPPRFSGLQFPNYSSELNVNALELDDSALYLCANSRGLNTGELFFGEGSRLTVL.

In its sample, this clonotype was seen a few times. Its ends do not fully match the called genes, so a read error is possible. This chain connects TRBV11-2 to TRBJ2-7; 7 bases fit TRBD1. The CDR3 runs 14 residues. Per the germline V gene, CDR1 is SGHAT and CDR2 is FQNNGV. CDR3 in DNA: TGTGTCAGCAACTTTCAAGACAGGGTCTACGAGCAGTACTTC. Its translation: CVSNFQDRVYEQYF.